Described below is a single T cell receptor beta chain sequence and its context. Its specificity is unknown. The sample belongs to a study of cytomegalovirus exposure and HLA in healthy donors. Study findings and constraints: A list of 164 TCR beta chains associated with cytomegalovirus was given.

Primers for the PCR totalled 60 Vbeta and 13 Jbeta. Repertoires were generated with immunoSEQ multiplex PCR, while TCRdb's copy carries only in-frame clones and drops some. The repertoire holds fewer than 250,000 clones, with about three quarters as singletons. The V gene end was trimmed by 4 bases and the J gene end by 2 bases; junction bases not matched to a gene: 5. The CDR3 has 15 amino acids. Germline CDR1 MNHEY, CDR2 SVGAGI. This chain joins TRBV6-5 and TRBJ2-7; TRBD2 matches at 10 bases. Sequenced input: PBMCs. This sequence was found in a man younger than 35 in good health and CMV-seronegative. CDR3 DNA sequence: TGTGCCAGCAGTTTAGCGGGAGGAACCGCCTACGAGCAGTACTTC. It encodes CASSLAGGTAYEQYF.